This T cell receptor (beta chain) appears in the sequencing data of a study of beta chain features in type 1 diabetes. V was shortened by 5 bases and J by 5 bases, with 18 bases between the two germline ends. Germline lookup yields CDR1 SGHVS and CDR2 FNYEAQ. The CDR3 runs to 15 residues. Only a few counts were recorded for this clone. Investigators reverse transcribed all isolated RNA, so they sequenced expressed TCRB transcripts. Method: immunoSEQ multiplex PCR; TCRdb's copy keeps in-frame clones and lacks some. The data contain around 350,000 clones, approximately 12% of them singletons. The chain uses TRBV7-6 and TRBJ1-2; TRBD1 might be the D (6 bases). The specimen sequenced was naive CD4+ T cells from blood. The source of this sequence is a man between 18 and 35 years old in good health. In DNA form, the CDR3 reads TGTGCCAGCAGCCCTGGTCTGGGGGCCGCTTATGGCTACACCTTC. It specifies CASSPGLGAAYGYTF.